These 20 T cell receptor beta chains originate from one sample sequenced in a study of OX40 agonist ivuxolimab in advanced cancers. Sequenced by immunoSEQ multiplex PCR; TCRdb stores in-frame clones only, minus some. The sample carries about 110,000 clones, 85% to 95% recorded once. The sample in question was CD4+ or CD8+ T cells sorted from blood, obtained in a trial of the OX40 agonist ivuxolimab. These receptors were collected from an adult with an advanced solid tumor such as melanoma, head and neck, liver or kidney cancer.

The rearrangement uses TRBV7-9 and TRBJ1-5, with TRBD1 matching 7 bases. The CDR3 loop spans 15 amino acids. V lost 0 bases to trimming and J lost 4 bases; unmatched junction nucleotides: 3. CDR1 is SEHNR, CDR2 FQNEAQ, per germline (reference sequence). CDR3 loop: CASSLATGQNQPQHF. The CDR3 DNA reads as TGTGCCAGCAGCTTAGCAACGGGACAGAATCAGCCCCAGCATTTT.

CDR3: CASSRREYEQYF. The CDR3 region has the DNA TGTGCCAGCAGCCGCAGGGAATACGAGCAGTACTTC. V gene TRBV28 combines with J gene TRBJ2-7; TRBD1 might be the D (5 bases). V was cut by 6 bases and J by 4 bases, with 10 bases left in between. CDR1 is MDHEN and CDR2 is SYDVKM in the germline V gene. This CDR3 is 12 amino acids long.

The genes are TRBV19 and TRBJ1-5; D is uncertain. Germline V gene lookup returns CDR1 LNHDA and CDR2 SQIVND (reference sequence). The V end was cut by 6 bases, the J end by 0 bases, with 9 bases between. The CDR3 consists of 14 residues. This CDR3 is CASRFLDSNQPQHF. DNA of the CDR3: TGTGCCAGTAGGTTTCTGGATAGCAATCAGCCCCAGCATTTT. Combining the CDR3 with reference TRBV19 and TRBJ1-5 gives the whole variable domain DGGITQSPKYLFRKEGQNVTLSCEQNLNHDAMYWYRQDPGQGLRLIYYSQIVNDFQKGDIAEGYSVSREKKESFPLTVTSAQKNPTAFYLCASRFLDSNQPQHFGDGTRLSIL.

The chain links TRBV4-3 to TRBJ1-1; weak D call: TRBD1 (5 bases). Per germline, CDR1 LGHNA and CDR2 YSLEER. The CDR3 loop spans 15 amino acids. V lost 1 base and J 5 bases, leaving 14 bases between the germline ends. In DNA, the CDR3 is TGCGCCAGCAGCCAAGTAGGGGCGTCAAGGACTGAAGCTTTCTTT. This sequence encodes CASSQVGASRTEAFF.

In its sample, this clone was seen once. The V call is TRBV18, the J call TRBJ2-7; D is unresolved. Germline CDR1 KGHSH, CDR2 LQKENI. The germline V and J ends were trimmed by 6 bases and 2 bases, with 11 bases remaining between them. This CDR3 has 13 residues. The CDR3 spells CASSPGAPYEQYF. The CDR3 nucleotides are TGTGCCAGCTCTCCCGGAGCACCCTACGAGCAGTACTTC.

The rearrangement uses TRBV7-3 and TRBJ2-1, with D unclear. From germline, CDR1 is SGHTA and CDR2 FQGTGA. The CDR3 has 15 residues. The germline V and J ends were trimmed by 5 bases and 6 bases, with 17 bases remaining between them. The CDR3 region is CASSLGRIESNEQFF. Written as DNA, the CDR3 is TGTGCCAGCAGCCTAGGACGCATAGAGAGCAATGAGCAGTTCTTC.

This chain uses TRBV5-1 with TRBJ1-4, with a weak D call TRBD1 (6 bases). The CDR3 is 20 amino acids. CDR1 SGHRS and CDR2 YFSETQ come from the germline V gene. Trimming took 5 bases from V and 1 from J, leaving 27 bases between them. In DNA, the CDR3 is TGCGCCAGCAGTTCGTCCCTTTGGTCGACAGGTGCAAAAACTAATGAAAAACTGTTTTTT. Translated, it gives CASSSSLWSTGAKTNEKLFF.

The chain links TRBV29-1 to TRBJ2-7; D remains ambiguous. V shed 4 bases and J shed 1 base, with 5 bases lying between them. This CDR3 contains 11 residues. Germline lookup yields CDR1 SQVTM and CDR2 ANQGSEA. The CDR3 loop reads CSVGSSYEQYF. The CDR3 coding sequence is TGCAGCGTTGGTAGTTCCTACGAGCAGTACTTC.

The chain uses TRBV27 and TRBJ2-1; 12 bases are shared with TRBD2. Germline values: CDR1 MNHEY, CDR2 SMNVEV (reference sequence). Losses at the gene ends were 6 bases for V and 7 bases for J; bases not matched to a gene: 7. The CDR3 has 15 residues. In DNA, the CDR3 is TGTGCCAGCAGCCCGGGGACTAGCGGGCCAAATGAGCAGTTCTTC. It specifies CASSPGTSGPNEQFF.

The V and J genes are TRBV19 and TRBJ2-7; 9 bases align to TRBD1. Germline CDR1 and CDR2: LNHDA and SQIVND (reference sequence). Germline trimming cut 4 bases from V and 1 base from J; bases unmatched to any gene: 5. CDR3 length equals 15 residues. The DNA for the CDR3 is TGTGCCAGTAGTAACCCCGGGACAGGGTCCTACGAGCAGTACTTC. Its translation: CASSNPGTGSYEQYF.

The J gene is TRBJ2-5, the V gene TRBV2, with D perhaps matching TRBD2 (5 bases). Germline values: CDR1 SNHLY, CDR2 FYNNEI. This CDR3 is 13 amino acids long. V was clipped by 7 bases and J by 5 bases, with 14 bases between them. CDR3: CASTEGRRETQYF. The CDR3 DNA reads TGTGCCAGCACCGAGGGTAGGAGGGAGACCCAGTACTTC.

The rearrangement joins TRBV29-1 to TRBJ2-7, with D perhaps matching TRBD1 (6 bases). This CDR3 contains 11 residues. The germline CDR1 and CDR2 sequences are SQVTM and ANQGSEA. Trimming pared 7 bases from V and 2 bases from J, leaving 9 bases between. Written as DNA, the CDR3 is TGCAGCGCTCAGGGGACCTACGAGCAGTACTTC. Protein sequence: CSAQGTYEQYF.

The chain links TRBV4-2 to TRBJ1-4; 10 bases match TRBD1. This CDR3 comprises 15 residues. Looked up from germline, CDR1 is LGHNA and CDR2 is YNFKEQ. The trim removed 4 bases at V and 6 bases at J, leaving 5 bases unmatched. This chain's CDR3 is CASSRIGQGDEKLFF. The CDR3 region has the DNA TGTGCCAGCAGCCGAATAGGACAGGGGGATGAAAAACTGTTTTTT.

The V gene is TRBV4-1, the J gene TRBJ1-5; no clear D. Looked up from germline, CDR1 is MGHRA and CDR2 is YSYEKL. The V end lost 0 bases, the J end lost 8 bases, and 8 bases lay between the germline ends. The CDR3 consists of 13 residues. This CDR3 is CASSQDFTEPQHF. The DNA for the CDR3 is TGCGCCAGCAGCCAAGATTTCACGGAGCCCCAGCATTTT.

This chain links TRBV27 with TRBJ2-3; TRBD2 matches 11 bases. J was trimmed by 0 bases and V by 5 bases; bases with no gene match: 13. The germline gives CDR1 MNHEY, CDR2 SMNVEV (reference sequence). The CDR3 spans 19 residues. CDR3 in amino acids: CASSLEGLAEGYSTDTQYF. Here the CDR3 DNA reads TGTGCCAGCAGTCTCGAGGGACTAGCGGAAGGCTATAGCACAGATACGCAGTATTTT.

The chain uses TRBV20-1 and TRBJ1-1, with D possibly TRBD1 on 5 matching bases. This CDR3 has 11 amino acids. V was clipped by 6 bases and J by 11 bases, with 16 bases between them. Germline lookup yields CDR1 DFQATT and CDR2 SNEGSKA (reference sequence). The CDR3 DNA follows: TGCAGTGCCCCCGGGACCTACGGGGCTTTCTTT. This translates into CSAPGTYGAFF.

This clone was detected only a few times. This chain connects TRBV7-6 to TRBJ1-5; TRBD1 might be the D (5 bases). The germline V and J ends were trimmed by 5 bases and 9 bases, with 14 bases remaining between them. CDR1 and CDR2 (germline): SGHVS, FNYEAQ. The CDR3 is 13 amino acids. The DNA of the CDR3 is TGTGCCAGCAGCGAGGAGGGGTTTGGGCCCCAGCATTTT. This gives the protein CASSEEGFGPQHF.

The V call is TRBV2, the J call TRBJ1-2; 9 bases line up with TRBD1. Germline V gene lookup returns CDR1 SNHLY and CDR2 FYNNEI. V shed 6 bases and J 2 bases; nucleotides not matched to a gene: 4. The CDR3 extends over 14 amino acids. Here the CDR3 reads CASRLTGGNYGYTF. The CDR3 region has the DNA TGTGCCAGCAGACTTACAGGGGGCAACTATGGCTACACCTTC.

The chain combines TRBV5-8 with TRBJ2-3; TRBD2 matches 11 bases. Germline CDR1 and CDR2: SGHTS and YDEGEE. With 1 base clipped from V and 9 bases from J, the junction kept 10 bases outside the gene matches. This CDR3 comprises 16 residues. This CDR3 reads CASSLSTSGGGQTQYF. CDR3 bases: TGTGCCAGCAGCTTGAGTACTAGCGGGGGCGGACAGACGCAGTATTTT.

The V and J genes are TRBV6-1 and TRBJ1-4; TRBD1 aligns across 8 bases. V was pared by 3 bases and J by 14 bases, with 8 bases of the junction left unmatched. The V gene's germline CDR1 is MNHNS and CDR2 SASEGT. The CDR3 consists of 13 residues. The CDR3 here is CASSDGVDRVLFF. The DNA of the CDR3 is TGTGCCAGCAGTGACGGGGTGGACAGGGTTCTGTTTTTT.